This section outlines one TCR beta chain sequence together with its context. As yet, its antigen is unknown. These data are taken from a study of blood T cells in healthy people across ages. The study, taken as a whole, reports: In older individuals, TCR beta diversity per million T cells was lower, falling roughly linearly with age. Estimates drawn from one million T cells were deemed to understate diversity.

Germline V gene sequence: CDR1 SEHNR, CDR2 FQNEAQ (reference sequence). V lost 3 bases and J lost 5, with 13 bases in between. CDR3 length: 14 amino acids. A second about 7 to 12 cycle PCR used barcoded and J-beta primers. MiXCR was run by TCRdb on the 5' RACE reads, yielding one entry per CDR3 protein. The sample holds more than 900,000 distinct CDR3 sequences, approximately 25% seen once. The sample was also linked to a second study, of T cells of mothers and their children. Per that paper: For each mother, over 9 million TCR beta CDR3 reads were obtained, and for each child, 2.5 million to 3 million. Slightly, though not significantly, more overlap was seen in related than in unrelated mother-child pairs.

Sequencing was done on a sample of blood. The chain joins TRBV7-9 to TRBJ1-1; weak D call: TRBD1 (6 bases). This sequence was found in a girl under 10 years old in good health. CDR3 DNA sequence: TGTGCCAGCAGCTTGTTCCGGAGGGGGACTGAAGCTTTCTTT. Translated, it gives CASSLFRRGTEAFF.